This entry lists 21 T cell receptor beta chains sequenced from one sample in a study of blood T cell repertoires in COVID-19. TCRdb's copy holds only in-frame clones and misses some; the assay was immunoSEQ multiplex PCR. Counted here are more than 250,000 clones, 80% to 95% occurring once; the ten biggest clones make up 18%. Sequencing used PBMCs or T cells enriched from blood (not recorded which). These receptors came from a woman aged 25 to 39 who had recovered from COVID-19.

This chain uses TRBV9 with TRBJ2-6; possibly TRBD2 for D (5 bases). V was trimmed by 0 bases and J by 4 bases, leaving 8 bases between them. This CDR3 region has 15 residues. Germline loops: CDR1 SGDLS, CDR2 YYNGEE. The CDR3 loop is CASSVVGGGANVLTF. The CDR3 nucleotides read TGTGCCAGCAGCGTAGTTGGAGGCGGGGCCAACGTCCTGACTTTC.

This clone ranks as hyperexpanded. As DNA, the CDR3 is TGTGCCAGCAGCCCAACAGGGGCCAATCAGCCCCAGCATTTT. Translation gives CASSPTGANQPQHF. The genes are TRBV6-1 and TRBJ1-5; TRBD1 agrees at 7 bases. This CDR3 comprises 14 residues. Trimming cost V 6 bases and J 3 bases; bases outside gene matches: 5. Per the germline V gene, CDR1 is MNHNS and CDR2 is SASEGT.

The rearrangement joins TRBV28 to TRBJ1-5; no definite D call. Germline assignment: CDR1 MDHEN and CDR2 SYDVKM. Trimming shortened V by 7 bases and J by 5 bases, and 18 bases separated the two germline ends. The CDR3 runs 15 residues. Here the CDR3 reads CASTPGGNGHQPQHF. The DNA for the CDR3 is TGTGCCAGCACCCCGGGCGGGAATGGGCATCAGCCCCAGCATTTT.

DNA for the CDR3: TGTGCCAGCAGCGGCGGACTAGCTGCTTACAATGAGCAGTTCTTC. Amino acid sequence: CASSGGLAAYNEQFF. The chain recombines TRBV9 with TRBJ2-1; 8 bases fit TRBD2. The CDR3 extends over 15 amino acids. Trimming cost V 3 bases and J 4 bases; bases outside gene matches: 6. Germline V gives CDR1 SGDLS, CDR2 YYNGEE.

This clone was observed a handful of times. The chain is built from TRBV3-1 (or the pseudogene TRBV3-2) and TRBJ1-5; possible D gene TRBD1, 5 bases. Trimming cost V 11 bases and J 6 bases, with 17 bases left between them. The CDR3 sequence is 13 residues long. Looked up from germline, CDR1 is LGHDT and CDR2 is YNNKEL (reference sequence). The CDR3 region is CAHREGMCQPQHF. In nucleotides, the CDR3 is TGTGCCCACCGGGAGGGGATGTGTCAGCCCCAGCATTTT.

The CDR3 sequence: CASGRGSSGNTIYF. The CDR3 nucleotides read TGTGCCAGCGGCAGGGGGAGCTCTGGAAACACCATATATTTT. V and J are TRBV5-6 and TRBJ1-3; 7 bases are a match to TRBD1. J was trimmed by 0 bases and V by 7 bases; bases with no gene match: 4. This CDR3 contains 14 residues. From germline, CDR1 is SGHDT and CDR2 YYEEEE.

The sample holds many counts of this clone. The chain is built from TRBV2 and TRBJ1-6; 9 bases fit TRBD1. V shed 4 bases, J shed 7 bases, and the junction held 8 bases outside the gene matches. The V gene's germline CDR1 is SNHLY and CDR2 FYNNEI. This CDR3 contains 16 residues. The CDR3: CASSAGQGGTNSPLHF. The CDR3, as DNA: TGTGCCAGCAGTGCGGGACAGGGAGGAACCAATTCACCCCTCCACTTT.

The chain has TRBV11-3 and TRBJ1-1; D is uncertain. Germline values: CDR1 SGHNT, CDR2 YENEEA. Deletions cut 1 base from V and 1 base from J, with 10 bases between. The CDR3 is 15 amino acids. For the CDR3, the DNA is TGTGCCAGCAGCTTAGGAGGCCAGCAGAACACTGAAGCTTTCTTT. Translating gives CASSLGGQQNTEAFF.

V and J are TRBV2 and TRBJ2-5; the D gene is possibly TRBD2 (6 bases). V shed 8 bases and J shed 2 bases, with 12 bases lying between them. Looked up from germline, CDR1 is SNHLY and CDR2 is FYNNEI. This CDR3 spans 13 amino acids. DNA for the CDR3: TGTGCCAGCGCGGTTAGCGGACAAGAGACCCAGTACTTC. Its translation: CASAVSGQETQYF. Full variable domain (remainder filled in from reference TRBV2 and TRBJ2-5): EPEVTQTPSHQVTQMGQEVILRCVPISNHLYFYWYRQILGQKVEFLVSFYNNEISEKSEIFDDQFSVERPDGSNFTLKIRSTKLEDSAMYFCASAVSGQETQYFGPGTRLLVL.

Regarding this clone: Different DNA sequences within this sample yield the same CDR3. CDR3 amino acids: CASRTSGSYEQYF. CDR3 bases: TGTGCCAGTAGGACTAGCGGATCCTACGAGCAGTACTTC. The chain couples TRBV27 to TRBJ2-7, with 10 bases identical to TRBD2. J gave up 1 base and V 9 bases, and 3 bases lay outside the gene matches. The V gene's germline CDR1 is MNHEY and CDR2 SMNVEV (reference sequence). The CDR3 consists of 13 residues.

The gene calls are TRBV12-5 and TRBJ2-5, with 7 bases aligning to TRBD2. Trimming removed 9 bases from V and 4 bases from J; junction bases left unmatched: 14. The germline CDR1 and CDR2 sequences are LGHNT and FRNRAP. The CDR3 sequence is 15 residues long. The CDR3 DNA reads as TGTGCTAGCTCTCCCGGGACTGGGAGGGTAGAGACCCAGTACTTC. The encoded protein is CASSPGTGRVETQYF.

This clone is a singleton in its sample. This chain connects TRBV7-2 to TRBJ1-2; no clear D. Germline values: CDR1 SGHTA, CDR2 FQGNSA. The CDR3 runs to 14 residues. The V and J ends lost 3 bases and 3 bases respectively, with 11 bases between them. This CDR3 reads CASSFSGRDYGYTF. In nucleotides, the CDR3 is TGTGCCAGCAGCTTTTCTGGGAGGGACTATGGCTACACCTTC.

The chain carries TRBV30 and TRBJ2-4; perhaps TRBD2 as D (7 bases). The germline gives CDR1 GTSNPN, CDR2 SVGIG (reference sequence). This CDR3 spans 13 amino acids. V shed 0 bases and J shed 9 bases, with 12 bases lying between them. CDR3 sequence reads: CAWSVGGAVIQYF. The CDR3 DNA sequence: TGTGCCTGGAGTGTAGGGGGGGCGGTCATTCAGTACTTC. Full variable domain (missing parts from reference TRBV30 and TRBJ2-4): SQTIHQWPATLVQPVGSPLSLECTVEGTSNPNLYWYRQAAGRGLQLLFYSVGIGQISSEVPQNLSASRPQDRQFILSSKKLLLSDSGFYLCAWSVGGAVIQYFGAGTRLSVL.

V and J are TRBV11-2 and TRBJ1-1; D might be TRBD1 (5 bases). Germline loops: CDR1 SGHAT, CDR2 FQNNGV. Between the trimmed V and J ends, which lost 5 bases and 4 bases, there was a span of 23 bases. The CDR3 covers 17 residues. In DNA form, the CDR3 reads TGTGCCAGCAGCCCCCGGAGGGGTACAAACCGGGGCACTGAAGCTTTCTTT. Translated: CASSPRRGTNRGTEAFF.

The V gene is TRBV7-2, the J gene TRBJ2-1; D gene uncertain. Germline V gives CDR1 SGHTA, CDR2 FQGNSA. V gave up 1 base and J gave up 5 bases, with 18 bases separating them. The CDR3 is 17 amino acids. CDR3 residues: CASSLELPYQIDNEQFF. The CDR3 nucleotides read TGTGCCAGCAGCTTAGAACTGCCATACCAAATAGACAATGAGCAGTTCTTC.

The chain recombines TRBV29-1 with TRBJ1-1; D gene unclear. The germline V and J ends were trimmed by 8 bases and 6 bases, with 13 bases remaining between them. CDR3 length: 11 amino acids. Germline assignment: CDR1 SQVTM and CDR2 ANQGSEA. The CDR3 DNA sequence: TGCAGCTCACTTTGGGAGGCTGAAGCTTTCTTT. Translated, it gives CSSLWEAEAFF.

The chain employs TRBV9 and TRBJ2-1; D perhaps matches TRBD2 (6 bases). Trimming cost V 0 bases and J 9 bases, with 10 bases left between them. Per germline, CDR1 SGDLS and CDR2 YYNGEE. The CDR3 spans 13 residues. The CDR3 DNA sequence: TGTGCCAGCAGCGTAGAGGAGGGCCGTGAGCAGTTCTTC. As protein: CASSVEEGREQFF.

V gene TRBV6-2 or TRBV6-3 combines with J gene TRBJ1-1; 7 positions agree with TRBD1. J lost 8 bases, V lost 2 bases, and 2 bases had no gene match. Germline values: CDR1 MNHEY, CDR2 SVGEGT. The CDR3 has 12 amino acids. The CDR3 sequence: CASSYATGEAFF. In DNA form, the CDR3 reads TGTGCCAGCAGTTACGCGACAGGGGAAGCTTTCTTT.

This chain joins TRBV10-3 and TRBJ2-7; D not resolved. The CDR3 runs to 12 residues. V was shortened by 0 bases and J by 3 bases, with 3 bases between the two germline ends. The germline gives CDR1 ENHRY, CDR2 SYGVKD. In DNA, the CDR3 is TGTGCCATCAGTGAGTCTTACTACGAGCAGTACTTC. Translation gives CAISESYYEQYF.

V gene TRBV6-4 combines with J gene TRBJ2-7, with TRBD1 as a possible D gene (6 bases). This CDR3 spans 15 amino acids. Germline V CDR1 and CDR2: MRHNA, SNTAGT. V lost 6 bases and J 4 bases, leaving 19 bases between the germline ends. In DNA, the CDR3 is TGTGCCAGCAGCCGAGACAGCCTGGGGGCATACGAGCAGTACTTC. Its protein product is CASSRDSLGAYEQYF.

This chain links TRBV7-2 with TRBJ1-2; unclear D gene. The CDR3 runs to 15 residues. Germline V gene lookup returns CDR1 SGHTA and CDR2 FQGNSA. V shed 4 bases and J shed 1 base, with 13 bases lying between them. CDR3: CASSSLGDLNYGYTF. CDR3 DNA: TGTGCCAGCAGCTCCCTCGGTGATCTTAACTATGGCTACACCTTC.